Listed below are T cell receptor beta chains from one sample, sequenced in a study of cytomegalovirus exposure and HLA in healthy donors. Using immunoSEQ multiplex PCR, the repertoire was profiled, and TCRdb retains in-frame clones only, with some absent. This sample has around 300,000 clones, with roughly 90% found just once. Sequencing was carried out using PBMCs. The receptors stem from a woman between 18 and 29 years old in good health and CMV-seronegative. The CDR3 runs from the conserved cysteine through the conserved F or W. D genes are given only for firm matches. Rows may omit the clone size; those that give it use once, few, many or a size class.

-,TRBV2,-,TRBJ2-5,CASSELGGRQETQYF,TGTGCCAGCAGTGAATTGGGGGGGCGTCAAGAGACCCAGTACTTC
-,TRBV2,-,TRBJ1-2,CASSLGQLPGYGYTF,TGTGCCAGCAGTCTCGGACAGCTCCCGGGGTATGGCTACACCTTC
-,TRBV27,-,TRBJ1-5,CASSFYRTVDSNQPQHF,TGTGCCAGCAGTTTTTATCGGACAGTTGATAGCAATCAGCCCCAGCATTTT
TRBD1,TRBV7-9,-,TRBJ2-4,CASSVTGTGAKNIQYF,TGTGCCAGCAGCGTCACCGGGACAGGGGCCAAAAACATTCAGTACTTC
-,TRBV27,-,TRBJ1-5,CASSLYFGGHSNQPQHF,TGTGCCAGCAGTTTATATTTCGGGGGTCATAGCAATCAGCCCCAGCATTTT
TRBD1,TRBV29-1,-,TRBJ1-2,CSVGGPPGGDYGYTF,TGCAGCGTTGGTGGACCCCCAGGGGGTGACTATGGCTACACCTTC
-,TRBV9,-,TRBJ2-3,CASSVGWRDTDTQYF,TGTGCCAGCAGCGTAGGTTGGCGGGACACAGATACGCAGTATTTT
TRBD1,TRBV7-9,-,TRBJ1-6,CASSSRGGRDNSPLHF,TGTGCCAGCAGCTCCCGAGGGGGCAGGGATAATTCACCCCTCCACTTT
-,TRBV5-8,few,TRBJ1-1,CASSRSVGDTEAFF,TGTGCCAGCAGCCGATCGGTTGGAGACACTGAAGCTTTCTTT
TRBD2,TRBV7-7,-,TRBJ2-5,CASSPGLAHKDETQYF,TGTGCTAGCAGCCCCGGACTAGCCCATAAGGATGAGACCCAGTACTTC
-,TRBV19,once,TRBJ1-2,CASSQDSFFYGYTF,TGTGCCAGTAGTCAGGACAGCTTCTTCTATGGCTACACCTTC
TRBD2,TRBV5-4,-,TRBJ2-1,CASSLALTSGYYNEQFF,TGTGCCAGCAGCTTGGCCCTGACTAGCGGGTACTACAATGAGCAGTTCTTC
-,TRBV6-5,-,TRBJ2-7,CASSYSSSSVSYEQYF,TGTGCCAGCAGTTACTCGAGCTCTTCGGTCTCCTACGAGCAGTACTTC
-,TRBV2,-,TRBJ1-2,CASSESWGYTF,TGTGCCAGCAGTGAGAGTTGGGGCTACACCTTC
TRBD1,TRBV19,-,TRBJ1-6,CASSARTGSNSPLHF,TGTGCCAGTAGTGCTCGGACAGGGAGTAATTCACCCCTCCACTTT
TRBD1,TRBV9,-,TRBJ1-1,CASSIQGTGLTEAFF,TGTGCCAGCAGCATCCAAGGGACAGGGCTAACTGAAGCTTTCTTT
TRBD1,TRBV11-2,once,TRBJ1-1,CASSPIGQGVTEAFF,TGTGCCAGCAGCCCGATTGGACAGGGGGTCACTGAAGCTTTCTTT
TRBD2,TRBV7-7,-,TRBJ2-5,CASSPGTSGLETQYF,TGTGCTAGCAGCCCTGGGACTAGCGGGCTGGAGACCCAGTACTTC
-,TRBV19,few,TRBJ1-2,CATENAAGYDGYTF,TGTGCCACCGAAAACGCGGCCGGATATGATGGCTACACCTTC
-,TRBV19,-,TRBJ1-2,CASTPHDNYGYTF,TGTGCCAGTACCCCACACGATAACTATGGCTACACCTTC
-,TRBV15,-,TRBJ1-4,CATSRDPVPTNEKLFF,TGTGCCACCAGCAGAGACCCGGTACCAACTAATGAAAAACTGTTTTTT
TRBD1,TRBV18,few,TRBJ2-5,CASSPRTGQETQYF,TGTGCCAGCTCACCAAGGACAGGGCAAGAGACCCAGTACTTC
-,TRBV14,-,TRBJ2-7,CASSQLSSGAWYEQYF,TGTGCCAGCAGCCAATTGTCGAGCGGTGCATGGTACGAGCAGTACTTC
-,TRBV5-4,once,TRBJ2-5,CASSLLQGNQETQYF,TGTGCCAGCAGCTTGTTACAGGGTAACCAAGAGACCCAGTACTTC
TRBD1,TRBV10-2,-,TRBJ1-5,CASSETGTGGNQPQHF,TGCGCCAGCAGCGAGACCGGGACAGGGGGTAATCAGCCCCAGCATTTT
-,TRBV6-1,-,TRBJ2-1,CASSQFVGTGQFF,TGTGCCAGCAGCCAATTCGTGGGCACCGGGCAGTTCTTC
TRBD1,TRBV7-9,-,TRBJ1-5,CASSLGQGMKWSNQPQHF,TGTGCCAGCAGCTTGGGACAGGGGATGAAGTGGAGCAATCAGCCCCAGCATTTT
-,TRBV6-5,once,TRBJ1-5,CASKGGSGDQPQHF,TGTGCCAGTAAAGGGGGGAGCGGGGATCAGCCCCAGCATTTT
-,TRBV7-8,-,TRBJ2-5,CASQSGLVARHQWETQYF,TGTGCCAGCCAATCGGGGTTGGTAGCGCGGCACCAGTGGGAGACCCAGTACTTC
-,TRBV5-1,-,TRBJ1-2,CASSLVAENYGYTF,TGCGCCAGCAGCTTGGTAGCCGAGAACTATGGCTACACCTTC
-,TRBV19,once,TRBJ1-1,CASKWGVGNTEAFF,TGTGCCAGTAAATGGGGGGTTGGGAACACTGAAGCTTTCTTT
-,TRBV4-1,-,TRBJ1-1,CASTNRRSGGITEAFF,TGCGCCAGCACGAATAGACGTTCGGGGGGCATCACTGAAGCTTTCTTT
TRBD1,TRBV5-1,-,TRBJ1-2,CASSLTGTGGLYGYTF,TGCGCCAGCAGCTTGACCGGGACAGGGGGGCTCTATGGCTACACCTTC
-,TRBV11-3,-,TRBJ1-3,CASSLTGSGNTIYF,TGTGCCAGCAGCCTAACAGGGAGTGGAAACACCATATATTTT
-,TRBV14,-,TRBJ2-3,CASSQARGTSYSTDTQYF,TGTGCCAGCAGCCAAGCGCGTGGGACAAGCTATAGCACAGATACGCAGTATTTT
TRBD2,TRBV15,-,TRBJ2-3,CATSRGLAAVTDTQYF,TGTGCCACCAGCAGAGGACTAGCGGCCGTCACAGATACGCAGTATTTT
-,TRBV27,-,TRBJ2-3,CASSLLLSGMRPDTQYF,TGTGCCAGCAGTCTTCTTTTGTCAGGGATGAGACCTGATACGCAGTATTTT
-,TRBV20-1,-,TRBJ1-6,CSVGRGSPLHF,TGCAGTGTGGGTAGGGGATCACCCCTCCACTTT
TRBD1,TRBV6-1,-,TRBJ2-3,CASRLTGQTDTQYF,TGTGCCAGCAGATTGACAGGGCAAACAGATACGCAGTATTTT
-,TRBV13,-,TRBJ1-2,CASSVAGLDGYTF,TGTGCCAGCAGCGTAGCGGGACTGGACGGCTACACCTTC
-,TRBV7-9,-,TRBJ1-1,CASSLSAQDNTEAFF,TGTGCCAGCAGCTTATCCGCACAGGATAACACTGAAGCTTTCTTT
-,TRBV14,-,TRBJ1-1,CASSQLTGMNTEAFF,TGTGCCAGCAGCCAATTAACAGGGATGAACACTGAAGCTTTCTTT
-,TRBV2,-,TRBJ1-4,CASSDPAEVPTVNEKLFF,TGTGCCAGCAGTGACCCGGCGGAAGTTCCGACGGTCAATGAAAAACTGTTTTTT
-,TRBV7-8,-,TRBJ2-7,CASSLVIGGAEQYF,TGTGCCAGCAGCTTAGTAATCGGAGGGGCCGAGCAGTACTTC
TRBD2,TRBV27,-,TRBJ2-3,CASSPLLRGYTDTQYF,TGTGCCAGCAGCCCTCTATTGCGGGGGTACACAGATACGCAGTATTTT
-,TRBV6-4,-,TRBJ2-5,CASSVVFGETQYF,TGTGCCAGCAGTGTGGTATTCGGAGAGACCCAGTACTTC
-,TRBV7-6,-,TRBJ2-5,CASSLSGHYQETQYF,TGTGCCAGCAGCTTATCGGGACACTACCAAGAGACCCAGTACTTC
TRBD1,TRBV5-1,few,TRBJ1-2,CASSLGQGRGYTF,TGCGCCAGCAGCTTGGGACAGGGAAGGGGCTACACCTTC
-,TRBV25-1,-,TRBJ1-3,CASSEHGSGNTIYF,TGTGCCAGCAGTGAACACGGGTCTGGAAACACCATATATTTT